This is a list of T cell receptor beta chains from one sample in a study of shared clonotypes between healthy human individuals. Measured with immunoSEQ multiplex PCR; TCRdb has only the in-frame clones, and not every one. The sample has roughly 2.2 million clones; 92% are singletons. Sequencing was performed on naive CD4+ T cells from PBMCs. These receptor sequences come from a man between 18 and 35 years old in good health. Some clones in this sample may be carry-over from other donors' samples. Each CDR3 is given with its conserved first and last residue. The D gene is left open where the match is weak. The listing skips clone size in some rows; elsewhere it reads once, few, many or a size class.

d_call j_call v_call clone_size cdr3_nt cdr3_aa
. TRBJ2-3 TRBV2 . TGTGCCAGCAGTAAGACCTACAGCACAGATACGCAGTATTTT CASSKTYSTDTQYF
. TRBJ2-7 TRBV12-5 once TGTGCTAGTGGTTTGGTATTGGTCAATATGCCCTACGAGCAGTACTTC CASGLVLVNMPYEQYF
TRBD1 TRBJ1-2 TRBV7-3 . TGTGCCAGCAGCCTACTGGACAGGGGCTCGGTCTATGGCTACACCTTC CASSLLDRGSVYGYTF
TRBD2 TRBJ2-7 TRBV4-1 . TGCGCCAGCAGCCAAGATCGACTAGCGGGGGCCTACGAGCAGTACTTC CASSQDRLAGAYEQYF
. TRBJ1-5 TRBV15 . TGTGCCACCAGCAGAGAGGGGAAGTGGGAGGGGGGCAATCAGCCCCAGCATTTT CATSREGKWEGGNQPQHF
. TRBJ2-5 TRBV29-1 . TGCAGCGGAAGCGGCAGATTCCAAGAGACCCAGTACTTC CSGSGRFQETQYF
. TRBJ1-1 TRBV6-5 few TGTGCCAGCAGTTACAGGTCTGAAGCTTTCTTT CASSYRSEAFF
TRBD1 TRBJ1-2 TRBV28 . TGTGCCAGCAGTGAGGGGGCGTGGAACTATGGCTACACCTTC CASSEGAWNYGYTF
TRBD1 TRBJ2-5 TRBV18 . TGTGCCAGCTCACCATCGGGACAGGGTCTCGGGGAGACCCAGTACTTC CASSPSGQGLGETQYF
TRBD1 TRBJ2-1 TRBV11-3 . TGTGCCAGCAGCCTAGAGGGGACAGCCCTCTACAATGAGCAGTTCTTC CASSLEGTALYNEQFF
. TRBJ2-3 TRBV29-1 . TGCAGCGTTGTCCCCGGGAGCACAGATACGCAGTATTTT CSVVPGSTDTQYF
. TRBJ1-2 TRBV15 few TGTGCCACCAGCCTAGGGCATGGCTACACCTTC CATSLGHGYTF
. TRBJ2-2 TRBV11-1 . TGTGCCAGCAGCCGGAGGGGGACTCTGAACACCGGGGAGCTGTTTTTT CASSRRGTLNTGELFF
. TRBJ2-7 TRBV2 . TGTGCCAGCAGTGAAGAAAGGGTGGCCGAGCAGTACTTC CASSEERVAEQYF
TRBD1 TRBJ1-2 TRBV6-1 . TGTGCCAGCTTCCCAGGGGGCAGCAACTATGGCTACACCTTC CASFPGGSNYGYTF
. TRBJ1-1 TRBV2 once TGTGCCAGCAGCTTGGGACCGCTGAACACTGAAGCTTTCTTT CASSLGPLNTEAFF
. TRBJ1-2 TRBV30 . TGTGCCTGGAGTGTGGGGGCGGGTGGCTACACCTTC CAWSVGAGGYTF
. TRBJ2-5 TRBV4-1 . TGCGCCAGCAGCCTCCCAGGGGTAGAGACCCAGTACTTC CASSLPGVETQYF
. TRBJ1-4 TRBV5-4 . TGTGCCAGCAGCTTGGAGGTTGCGGGTTGGGAAAAACTGTTTTTT CASSLEVAGWEKLFF
TRBD1 TRBJ2-1 TRBV5-1 . TGCGCCAGCAGCTCAGGGGGCCCTGGGCAGTTCTTC CASSSGGPGQFF
TRBD1 TRBJ2-7 TRBV6-1 . TGTGCCAGCAGTTCGCGACAGGGGGGCTACGAGCAGTACTTC CASSSRQGGYEQYF
. TRBJ2-4 TRBV4-2 once TGTGCCAGCAGCCAAGATTCCCGACAGAGAAACATTCAGTACTTC CASSQDSRQRNIQYF
TRBD1 TRBJ1-5 TRBV6-6 . TGTGCCAGCAGTTACCTAGGGACAGATAGTTTCCAGCATTTT CASSYLGTDSFQHF
TRBD2 TRBJ2-2 TRBV6-4 . TGTGCCAGTAGACCGGGACTAGCGGGAGGAAACACCGGGGAGCTGTTTTTT CASRPGLAGGNTGELFF
. TRBJ2-5 TRBV4-1 . TGCGCCAGCAGCCAAGTTTCGGGAACCGGGACGCACCAAGAGACCCAGTACTTC CASSQVSGTGTHQETQYF
TRBD1 TRBJ1-4 TRBV2 . TGTGCCAGCAGCCTGGACAGGGGATGGGAAAAACTGTTTTTT CASSLDRGWEKLFF